These 21 T cell receptor beta chains were sequenced from one sample in a study of T-cell memory formation after mild COVID-19. TCRdb called the 5' RACE reads again in MiXCR, with one record for every CDR3 protein. Of over 150,000 distinct CDR3 sequences in the sample, roughly a fifth were seen once. Sequenced: PBMCs or a T cell subset sorted from them (not recorded which). These receptor sequences come from an adult woman who had mild COVID-19 (a few samples of this study predate the infection). Cell type and time point are not known.

The chain joins TRBV7-9 to TRBJ1-1, with D perhaps matching TRBD1 (6 bases). Trimming took off 4 bases at V and 7 bases at J, with 16 bases between the two ends. The germline gives CDR1 SEHNR, CDR2 FQNEAQ (reference sequence). The CDR3 loop spans 14 amino acids. This CDR3 reads CASSSIEGVLEAFF. The CDR3 nucleotides read TGTGCCAGCAGCTCGATCGAGGGGGTCCTTGAAGCTTTCTTT.

This chain links TRBV7-9 with TRBJ2-1, with 11 bases lining up with TRBD1. Germline V gives CDR1 SEHNR, CDR2 FQNEAQ (reference sequence). Germline trimming cut 5 bases from V and 5 bases from J; bases unmatched to any gene: 5. The length of the CDR3 is 15 residues. CDR3 loop: CASSVGTGGNNEQFF. The DNA for the CDR3 is TGTGCCAGCAGCGTCGGGACAGGGGGAAACAATGAGCAGTTCTTC.

This clonotype was counted between two and nine times. The V and J genes are TRBV6-4 and TRBJ2-5; 9 bases align to TRBD1. The germline V gene has CDR1 MRHNA and CDR2 SNTAGT. The V gene end was trimmed by 6 bases and the J gene end by 4 bases; junction bases not matched to a gene: 12. The CDR3 has 16 amino acids. CDR3 region: CASRGTGRLRRETQYF. In DNA form, the CDR3 reads TGTGCCAGCAGAGGGACAGGGCGGTTAAGACGAGAGACCCAGTACTTC.

This clonotype was seen only a few times. The chain recombines TRBV9 with TRBJ2-1; D gene uncertain. The CDR3 length is 14 residues. From germline, CDR1 is SGDLS and CDR2 YYNGEE. V was clipped by 3 bases and J by 9 bases, with 16 bases between them. CDR3 nucleotides: TGTGCCAGCAGCGGACAAAGGGCCCAAGTTGAGCAGTTCTTC. This encodes CASSGQRAQVEQFF.

This clonotype was detected only a few times. The J gene is TRBJ2-1, the V gene TRBV20-1, with 7 bases matching TRBD2. Germline loops: CDR1 DFQATT, CDR2 SNEGSKA (reference sequence). With 6 bases clipped from V and 6 bases from J, the junction kept 8 bases outside the gene matches. The CDR3 consists of 13 residues. This CDR3 reads CSAVPAGLNEQFF. CDR3 nucleotides: TGCAGTGCAGTTCCAGCGGGACTCAATGAGCAGTTCTTC.

The sample holds a few counts of this clonotype. CDR3 nucleotide sequence: TGTGCCAGCAGTCCGCGGGACAGGCAAAACTATGGCTACACCTTC. This encodes CASSPRDRQNYGYTF. This chain joins TRBV12-3 or TRBV12-4 and TRBJ1-2; 8 nucleotides align to TRBD1. This CDR3 region has 15 residues. The junction had 7 bases not matched to a gene; V was cut back by 5 bases and J by 2 bases.

This chain joins TRBV12-3 or TRBV12-4 and TRBJ1-1; D gene uncertain. This CDR3 has 13 residues. V gave up 6 bases and J gave up 7 bases, with 15 bases separating them. CDR3 in amino acids: CASRRGLGREAFF. Written as DNA, the CDR3 is TGTGCCAGCAGACGAGGTCTAGGGCGTGAAGCTTTCTTT.

This clonotype was observed a few times. The chain couples TRBV7-6 to TRBJ2-1; D is unclear. V lost 4 bases and J 8 bases, leaving 6 bases between the germline ends. Germline CDR1 SGHVS, CDR2 FNYEAQ. The CDR3 has 11 amino acids. The CDR3 sequence is CASSSPYEQFF. Written as DNA, the CDR3 is TGTGCCAGCAGCTCCCCTTATGAGCAGTTCTTC.

The J gene is TRBJ1-4, the V gene TRBV11-2, with 7 bases that match TRBD1. V dropped 5 bases and J dropped 8; count of bases not matched to a gene: 11. Germline V lookup: CDR1 SGHAT, CDR2 FQNNGV. This CDR3 region has 15 residues. CDR3 in amino acids: CASSILGTEEEKLFF. CDR3 nucleotide sequence: TGTGCCAGCAGCATTCTCGGGACAGAAGAGGAAAAACTGTTTTTT.

This clonotype was observed a few times. The CDR3 sequence: CASSEGQDPYEQYF. The CDR3 coding sequence is TGTGCCAGCAGCGAGGGACAGGACCCCTACGAGCAGTACTTC. The rearrangement uses TRBV9 and TRBJ2-7; 8 nucleotides align to TRBD1. The CDR3 length is 14 residues. V was pared by 3 bases and J by 2 bases, with 4 bases of the junction left unmatched. In germline, CDR1 is SGDLS, CDR2 YYNGEE.

The table lists this clonotype with a few counts. This chain connects TRBV4-1 to TRBJ1-1, with D unclear. This CDR3 is built from 14 residues. Germline CDR1 reads MGHRA; CDR2 reads YSYEKL. V lost 4 bases and J lost 3, with 12 bases in between. In DNA, the CDR3 is TGCGCCAGCAGCCCGAGTGACGGCTACACTGAAGCTTTCTTT. Encoded protein: CASSPSDGYTEAFF.

This clonotype was counted at least ten times. This CDR3 is CASSYSGGTEAFF. CDR3 nucleotide sequence: TGTGCCAGCAGTTATTCGGGGGGCACTGAAGCTTTCTTT. The chain recombines TRBV6-5 with TRBJ1-1; a possible D gene is TRBD1 (5 bases). There are 13 residues in the CDR3. CDR1 and CDR2 from the germline V gene are MNHEY and SVGAGI. The V gene lost 3 bases and the J gene lost 4 bases, with 9 bases spanning the gap.

The rearrangement uses TRBV12-3 or TRBV12-4 and TRBJ1-2, with D hard to call. V dropped 1 base and J dropped 10 bases, with 7 bases sitting between them. The CDR3 is 11 residues long. The DNA for the CDR3 is TGTGCCAGCAGTTTAGGGCAGCTCTACACCTTC. Translation: CASSLGQLYTF.

This clonotype has at least ten counts. CDR3 region: CSVVGLSYEQYF. The CDR3, as DNA: TGCAGCGTTGTGGGACTCTCCTACGAGCAGTACTTC. The chain joins TRBV29-1 to TRBJ2-7, with a possible D match to TRBD2 (6 bases). This CDR3 contains 12 residues. Germline V CDR1 and CDR2: SQVTM, ANQGSEA. Trimming stripped 4 bases from V and 0 bases from J, with 7 bases between.

This clonotype was seen a few times. This chain joins TRBV9 and TRBJ1-5; D remains unclear. The CDR3 spans 15 residues. V gave up 5 bases and J gave up 4 bases, with 16 bases separating them. CDR1 SGDLS and CDR2 YYNGEE come from the germline V gene. CDR3 nucleotide sequence: TGTGCCAGCAGTGCCGTCGGGCCCGATAATCAGCCCCAGCATTTT. The encoded protein is CASSAVGPDNQPQHF.

The chain carries TRBV7-6 and TRBJ2-1, with 10 nucleotides matching TRBD2. CDR3 length: 18 amino acids. V was clipped by 7 bases and J by 0 bases; unmatched bases: 12. In germline, CDR1 is SGHVS, CDR2 FNYEAQ. The CDR3 here is CASTYGGLALSSYNEQFF. In nucleotides, the CDR3 is TGTGCCAGCACCTACGGGGGACTAGCGCTGAGCTCCTACAATGAGCAGTTCTTC.

This clonotype was picked up one time. The genes are TRBV6-1 and TRBJ1-5; the D gene is possibly TRBD1 (5 bases). The length of the CDR3 is 15 residues. With 4 bases removed from V and 4 bases from J, the gap between germline ends came to 14 bases. Germline V lookup: CDR1 MNHNS, CDR2 SASEGT. CDR3 sequence (DNA): TGTGCCAGCAGTGGGGGGGAGAGCCTTAATCAGCCCCAGCATTTT. It translates to CASSGGESLNQPQHF.

In its sample, this clonotype was seen a few times. V is TRBV9 and J is TRBJ2-1; 8 bases fit TRBD2. Germline lookup yields CDR1 SGDLS and CDR2 YYNGEE. The J segment lost 6 bases and the V segment lost 0 bases, leaving 2 bases of the junction unmatched. The CDR3 loop spans 14 amino acids. The CDR3 is CASSVASGGNEQFF. CDR3 DNA: TGTGCCAGCAGCGTAGCGAGCGGGGGCAATGAGCAGTTCTTC.

The chain has TRBV24-1 and TRBJ2-1; D is perhaps TRBD1 (6 bases). Looked up from germline, CDR1 is KGHDR and CDR2 is SFDVKD. Trimming removed 4 bases at V and 2 bases at J, with 14 bases between. The CDR3 spans 16 residues. CDR3 protein: CATSDQDRWAYNEQFF. The CDR3 coding sequence is TGTGCCACCAGTGACCAAGACAGGTGGGCCTACAATGAGCAGTTCTTC.

The chain links TRBV6-5 to TRBJ1-5; 7 bases line up with TRBD1. The junction had 6 bases not matched to a gene; V was cut back by 6 bases and J by 4 bases. The CDR3 loop spans 14 amino acids. CDR1 MNHEY and CDR2 SVGAGI come from the germline V gene. CDR3 region: CASSRGTANQPQHF. CDR3 nucleotides: TGTGCCAGCAGCCGTGGGACAGCTAATCAGCCCCAGCATTTT.

This clonotype was picked up a small number of times. This rearrangement joins TRBV27 to TRBJ2-3; 12 nucleotides agree with TRBD2. With 2 bases clipped from V and 3 bases from J, the junction kept 6 bases outside the gene matches. Germline-derived CDR1 and CDR2 are MNHEY and SMNVEV (reference sequence). CDR3 length: 17 amino acids. The CDR3 loop reads CASSLLAGGPTTDTQYF. The CDR3 DNA reads TGTGCCAGCAGTTTACTAGCGGGAGGGCCAACGACAGATACGCAGTATTTT.